This note documents a single T cell receptor beta chain sequence. The target antigen is unknown. No treatment had been given to any patient before thyroid surgery. This sample is part of a study of metastatic and nonmetastatic thyroid tumors. Study summary: Samples came from malignant and benign thyroid patients, and repertoires were compared across blood and tumor or nodule tissue. Study-level findings and limits: Reported TCR beta diversity, measured in blood and tumor, was significantly higher for malignant thyroid tumors than for benign nodules.

V was pared by 0 bases and J by 2 bases, with 15 bases between. The CDR3 loop spans 17 amino acids. Germline V gene data show CDR1 as MNHEY and CDR2 as SVGAGI. Under the authors' procedure: The authors used CDR3 differences across clinicopathological groups to build a distant-metastasis classifier for papillary thyroid cancer. With MiXCR, TCRdb called clones anew from the PCR reads. Here the V and J calls rest on TCRdb's processing, not on the authors' analysis. Of roughly 25,000 clones listed, about 24% are singletons. The chain carries TRBV6-5 and TRBJ2-3; D is unclear. The sequenced sample consisted of tumor tissue. This sequence was found in a male donor with papillary thyroid cancer or a benign thyroid nodule (not recorded which). Some clones in this sample may be carry-over from other donors' samples. The CDR3 bases are TGTGCCAGCAGTTACTCGAGTATACTGTTTAACACAGATACGCAGTATTTT. It specifies CASSYSSILFNTDTQYF.